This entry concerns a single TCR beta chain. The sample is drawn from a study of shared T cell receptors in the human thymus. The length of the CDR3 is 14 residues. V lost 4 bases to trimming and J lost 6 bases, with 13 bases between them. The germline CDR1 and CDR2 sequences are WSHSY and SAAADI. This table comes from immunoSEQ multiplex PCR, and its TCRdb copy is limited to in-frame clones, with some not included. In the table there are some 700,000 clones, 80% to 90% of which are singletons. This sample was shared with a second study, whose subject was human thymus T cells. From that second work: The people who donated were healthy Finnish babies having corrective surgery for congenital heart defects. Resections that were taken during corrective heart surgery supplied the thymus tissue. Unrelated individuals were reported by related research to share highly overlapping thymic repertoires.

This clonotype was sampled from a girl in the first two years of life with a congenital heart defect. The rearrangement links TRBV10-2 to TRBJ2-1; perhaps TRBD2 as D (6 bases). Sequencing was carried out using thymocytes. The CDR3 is CASSAGGLPNEQFF. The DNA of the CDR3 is TGCGCCAGCAGTGCCGGGGGACTCCCCAATGAGCAGTTCTTC.